The sequence of this TCR beta chain was determined in a study of cytomegalovirus exposure and HLA in healthy donors. Study findings and constraints: A later analysis found first-cohort TCR clusters tended to co-occur in the 120 validation repertoires.

The repertoire was sequenced with immunoSEQ multiplex PCR; TCRdb's copy has only in-frame clones and lacks some. The sample records about 140,000 clones, 84% being singletons. This CDR3 has 17 residues. In germline, CDR1 is SGHNT, CDR2 YYREEE (reference sequence). Trimming took 0 bases from V and 3 from J, leaving 15 bases between them. About this clone itself: Antigen: not known.

The chain recombines TRBV5-4 with TRBJ1-4; D is unresolved. The origin of this receptor is a woman in her thirties in good health and CMV-seronegative. The sequenced sample was PBMCs. In DNA, the CDR3 is TGTGCCAGCAGCTTGGGTGGCAGGTCTGGATCTAATGAAAAACTGTTTTTT. Amino acids: CASSLGGRSGSNEKLFF.